This T cell receptor beta chain was sequenced for a study of shared clonotypes between healthy human individuals. Study observations and caveats: Sampling covered blood only; tissue repertoires likely differ.

The CDR3 contains 13 residues. Trimming removed 6 bases at V and 11 bases at J, with 17 bases between. Germline V lookup: CDR1 MNHNS, CDR2 SASEGT. Comments on this clone: Its antigen is still unknown.

In the naive CD8 group, cells lacked CD45RO and were positively selected for CCR7, so terminally differentiated effector memory CD45RA+ cells were left out. Each of the donors was a healthy adult who was HIV-negative and had not had a recent acute infection or vaccination. Sequencing was at deep level. Data came from immunoSEQ multiplex PCR; TCRdb stores just in-frame clones and leaves some out. This sample carries approximately 740,000 clones, 80% to 95% of them seen once, and the ten largest clones take 24%. This receptor was obtained from a man under 40 in good health. V and J are TRBV6-1 and TRBJ2-1; D tentatively reads TRBD1 or TRBD2 (5 bases each). Sequenced: naive CD8+ T cells sorted from blood. CDR3 in amino acids: CASRDGADWKQFF. The CDR3 bases are TGTGCCAGCAGGGACGGGGCGGATTGGAAGCAGTTCTTC.